This is a list of T cell receptor beta chains from one sample in a study of technical replicates of blood from several donors. The data were produced by immunoSEQ multiplex PCR, yet TCRdb's version contains in-frame clones alone and is incomplete. This sample has more than 80,000 clones, with around 96% found just once. The sequenced sample was T cells isolated from PBMCs. Source of these receptors: a human donor in good health. The CDR3 runs from the conserved cysteine through the conserved F or W. D genes are given only for firm matches. Expanded clones are given a class, and other clones once, few, many or no size at all.

TRBV5-5,TRBD1,TRBJ1-2,.,TGTGCCAGCACCTCGGACAGGGAGTTCTATGGCTACACCTTC,CASTSDREFYGYTF
TRBV4-1,.,TRBJ1-5,.,TGCGCCAGCAGCCAAGTTTCAGGGTCTAGACAGCCCCAGCATTTT,CASSQVSGSRQPQHF
TRBV5-5,.,TRBJ1-1,.,TGTGCCAGCAGCTCTATGGGGGGGGGTAACACTGAAGCTTTCTTT,CASSSMGGGNTEAFF
TRBV10-3,.,TRBJ2-5,.,TGTGCCACCCGGGCTAGCGAGGCAGAGACCCAGTACTTC,CATRASEAETQYF
TRBV29-1,.,TRBJ1-1,.,TGCAGCGTTTTTCGCGCTGAAGCTTTCTTT,CSVFRAEAFF
TRBV6-4,.,TRBJ1-4,.,TGTGCCAGCAGTGACGAATCAGGCGAAAAACTGTTTTTT,CASSDESGEKLFF
TRBV30,TRBD1,TRBJ1-1,.,TGTGCCTGGAACCAACAGGGGGTCCTGAACACTGAAGCTTTCTTT,CAWNQQGVLNTEAFF
TRBV4-1,.,TRBJ2-5,once,TGCGCCAGCAGTAGACTGGGCCAAGAGACCCAGTACTTC,CASSRLGQETQYF
TRBV7-7,.,TRBJ2-1,.,TGTGCCAGCAGCTTAGGGGGAGCGTCCTCCTACAATGAGCAGTTCTTC,CASSLGGASSYNEQFF
TRBV6-6,.,TRBJ2-1,.,TGTGCCAGCAGGTCCAGCGGGACAGGTGTCAATGAGCAGTTCTTC,CASRSSGTGVNEQFF
TRBV5-1,.,TRBJ1-4,.,TGCGCCAGCAGCTTGGCCAGATGGGAGGCTAATGAAAAACTGTTTTTT,CASSLARWEANEKLFF
TRBV28,.,TRBJ2-7,.,TGTGCCAGCAGTTTTTCAGACGAGCAGTACTTC,CASSFSDEQYF
TRBV30,TRBD1,TRBJ1-5,.,TGTGCCTGGAGACAGGGGGCCGATCAGCCCCAGCATTTT,CAWRQGADQPQHF
TRBV4-1,.,TRBJ2-7,.,TGCGCCAGCAGCCCGAGGACTTATAGCTCCTACGAGCAGTACTTC,CASSPRTYSSYEQYF
TRBV28,TRBD2,TRBJ2-5,.,TGTGCCAGCACCCTTGGGGCGGGAGGGCCGGAGACCCAGTACTTC,CASTLGAGGPETQYF
TRBV6-6,TRBD2,TRBJ2-1,.,TGTGCCAGCTTACGACTAGCGGGAGAAGAGCAGTTCTTC,CASLRLAGEEQFF
TRBV6-1,.,TRBJ2-3,.,TGTGCCAGCAGTGATTCTTGGGGACTGAGGGCTAACACAGATACGCAGTATTTT,CASSDSWGLRANTDTQYF
TRBV6-5,.,TRBJ2-2,.,TGTGCCAGCGCCGGGACAACGAACACCGGGGAGCTGTTTTTT,CASAGTTNTGELFF
TRBV7-8,.,TRBJ1-4,.,TGTGCCAGCAGCTTAGCCCGTACTCCAACTAATGAAAAACTGTTTTTT,CASSLARTPTNEKLFF
TRBV7-2,.,TRBJ2-5,once,TGTGCCAGCAGCTTAGAATGGTCCCTCTATTGGTACTTC,CASSLEWSLYWYF
TRBV6-4,.,TRBJ2-2,.,TGTGCCAAACCGGGACTTTTCACCGGGGAGCTGTTTTTT,CAKPGLFTGELFF
TRBV6-5,TRBD1,TRBJ1-1,once,TGTGCCAGCAGTAGAACCGGGACAGCCGAAGCTTTCTTT,CASSRTGTAEAFF
TRBV10-1,TRBD2,TRBJ2-3,.,TGCGCCAGCAGTAGCGGGATTAGGACAGATACGCAGTATTTT,CASSSGIRTDTQYF
TRBV14,.,TRBJ2-7,.,TGTGCCAGCAGCCTCTTTTCTAGGAACGAGCAGTACTTC,CASSLFSRNEQYF
TRBV19,.,TRBJ1-1,.,TGTGCCAGTAGTATAGAGGCAGGGAACACTGAAGCTTTCTTT,CASSIEAGNTEAFF
TRBV7-8,TRBD2,TRBJ2-1,.,TGTGCCAGCAGCTTAAATGTTTGGGCTAGCGGGAGTGCTGAGCAGTTCTTC,CASSLNVWASGSAEQFF
TRBV5-4,TRBD1,TRBJ1-1,.,TGTGCCAGCAGGGTGGACAGGGCTGACACTGAAGCTTTCTTT,CASRVDRADTEAFF
TRBV5-1,TRBD2,TRBJ2-1,.,TGCGCCAGCAGCTTGGGCTTACGGGAGGCATCCTACAATGAGCAGTTCTTC,CASSLGLREASYNEQFF
TRBV6-5,TRBD2,TRBJ2-3,.,TGTGCCAGCAGTTTAGGGACTAGCGGGATGACAGATACGCAGTATTTT,CASSLGTSGMTDTQYF
TRBV4-3,.,TRBJ1-3,.,TGCGCCAGCAGCCAAGATCAGAAGGGGGTCGGAAACACCATATATTTT,CASSQDQKGVGNTIYF
TRBV2,.,TRBJ2-7,.,TGTGCCAGCACTCAGAGGTCCTACGAGCAGTACTTC,CASTQRSYEQYF
TRBV29-1,TRBD2,TRBJ2-7,once,TGCAGCGCCCGGGGGGGGTTCTACGAGCAGTACTTC,CSARGGFYEQYF
TRBV7-8,TRBD1,TRBJ2-7,.,TGTGCCAGCAGCGTCCTAACAGGGGACGTTCCCTACGAGCAGTACTTC,CASSVLTGDVPYEQYF
TRBV7-3,.,TRBJ2-3,.,TGTGCCAGCAGCTTAACCCCTAGTGTGGCAGATACGCAGTATTTT,CASSLTPSVADTQYF
TRBV6-5,.,TRBJ1-5,once,TGTGCCAGCAACCCCGGCGGTCTTGGGCAGCCCCAGCATTTT,CASNPGGLGQPQHF
TRBV5-4,.,TRBJ2-3,few,TGTGCCAGCAGCTCGAGGGATACGCAGTATTTT,CASSSRDTQYF
TRBV15,.,TRBJ1-3,.,TGTGCCACCAGATTTCTAAGAGCAATCTCTGGAAACACCATATATTTT,CATRFLRAISGNTIYF
TRBV21-1,.,TRBJ2-5,.,TGTGCCAGCAGCACAGGACAAGAGACCCAGTACTTC,CASSTGQETQYF